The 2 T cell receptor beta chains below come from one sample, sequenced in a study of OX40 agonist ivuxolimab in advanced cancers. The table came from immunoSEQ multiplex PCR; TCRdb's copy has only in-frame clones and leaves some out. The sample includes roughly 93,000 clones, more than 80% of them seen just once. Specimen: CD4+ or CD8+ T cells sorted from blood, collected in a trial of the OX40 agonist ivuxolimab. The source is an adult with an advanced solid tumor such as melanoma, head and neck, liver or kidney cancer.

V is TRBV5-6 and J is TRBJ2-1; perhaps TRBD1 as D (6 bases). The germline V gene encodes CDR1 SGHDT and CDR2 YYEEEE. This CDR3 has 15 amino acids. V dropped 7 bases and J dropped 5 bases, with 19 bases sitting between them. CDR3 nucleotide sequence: TGTGCCAGCGGTCTTGAGACAGGATCGGACAATGAGCAGTTCTTC. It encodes CASGLETGSDNEQFF. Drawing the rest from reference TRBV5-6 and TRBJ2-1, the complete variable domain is DAGVTQSPTHLIKTRGQQVTLRCSPKSGHDTVSWYQQALGQGPQFIFQYYEEEERQRGNFPDRFSGHQFPNYSSELNVNALLLGDSALYLCASGLETGSDNEQFFGPGTRLTVL.

CDR3 sequence reads: CASSFFVGGAKNIQYF. CDR3 nucleotides: TGTGCCAGCAGTTTTTTCGTTGGGGGAGCCAAAAACATTCAGTACTTC. The J gene is TRBJ2-4, the V gene TRBV28; D assignment may be TRBD1 or TRBD2 (5 bases each). Germline loops: CDR1 MDHEN, CDR2 SYDVKM. This CDR3 comprises 16 residues. Between the trimmed V and J ends, which lost 3 bases and 0 bases, there was a span of 12 bases.